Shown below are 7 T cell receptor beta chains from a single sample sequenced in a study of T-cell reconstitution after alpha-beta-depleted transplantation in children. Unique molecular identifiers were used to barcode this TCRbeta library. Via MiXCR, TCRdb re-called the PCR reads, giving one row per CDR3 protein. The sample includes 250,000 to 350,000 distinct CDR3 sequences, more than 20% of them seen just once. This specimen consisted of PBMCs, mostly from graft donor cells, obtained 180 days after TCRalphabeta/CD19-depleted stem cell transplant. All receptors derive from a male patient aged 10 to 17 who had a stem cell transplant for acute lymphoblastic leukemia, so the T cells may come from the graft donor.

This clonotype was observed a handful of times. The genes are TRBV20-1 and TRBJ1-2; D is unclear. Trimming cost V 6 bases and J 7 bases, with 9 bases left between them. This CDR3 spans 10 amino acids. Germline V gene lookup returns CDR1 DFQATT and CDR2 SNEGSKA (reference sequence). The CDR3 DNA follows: TGCAGTGCCCGGAGCTTTGGCTACACCTTC. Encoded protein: CSARSFGYTF.

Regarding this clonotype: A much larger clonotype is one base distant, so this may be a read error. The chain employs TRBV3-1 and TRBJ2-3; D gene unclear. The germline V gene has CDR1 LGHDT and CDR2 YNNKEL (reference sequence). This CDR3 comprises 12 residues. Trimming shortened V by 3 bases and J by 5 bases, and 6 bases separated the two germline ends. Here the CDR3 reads CASSHVLDTQYF. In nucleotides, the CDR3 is TGTGCCAGCAGCCACGTTCTAGATACGCAGTATTTT.

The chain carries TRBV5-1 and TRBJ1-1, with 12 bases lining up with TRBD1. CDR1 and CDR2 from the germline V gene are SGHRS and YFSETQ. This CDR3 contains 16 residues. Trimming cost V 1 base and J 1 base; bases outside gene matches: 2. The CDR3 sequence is CASSLRDRGRNTEAFF. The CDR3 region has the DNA TGCGCCAGCAGCTTGAGGGACAGGGGGCGGAACACTGAAGCTTTCTTT.

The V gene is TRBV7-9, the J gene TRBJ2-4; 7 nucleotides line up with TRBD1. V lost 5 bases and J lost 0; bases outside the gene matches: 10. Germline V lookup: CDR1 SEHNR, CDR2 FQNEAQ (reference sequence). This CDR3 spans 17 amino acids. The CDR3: CASSKPGQRLAKNIQYF. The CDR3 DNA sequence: TGTGCCAGCAGCAAACCGGGACAGAGATTAGCCAAAAACATTCAGTACTTC. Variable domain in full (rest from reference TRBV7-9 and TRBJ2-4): DTGVSQNPRHKITKRGQNVTFRCDPISEHNRLYWYRQTLGQGPEFLTYFQNEAQLEKSRLLSDRFSAERPKGSFSTLEIQRTEQGDSAMYLCASSKPGQRLAKNIQYFGAGTRLSVL.

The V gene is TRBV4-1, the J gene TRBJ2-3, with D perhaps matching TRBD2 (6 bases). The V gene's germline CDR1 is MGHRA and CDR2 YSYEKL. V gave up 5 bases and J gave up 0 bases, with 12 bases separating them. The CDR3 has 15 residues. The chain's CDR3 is CASSSTGLSTDTQYF. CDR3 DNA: TGCGCCAGCAGCTCGACGGGACTTAGCACAGATACGCAGTATTTT.

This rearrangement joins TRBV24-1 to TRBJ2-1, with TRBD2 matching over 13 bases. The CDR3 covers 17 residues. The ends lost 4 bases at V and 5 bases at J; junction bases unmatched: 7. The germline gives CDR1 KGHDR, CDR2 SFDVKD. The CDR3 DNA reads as TGTGCCACCAGTGACCGACTAGCGGGAGGACCTCACAATGAGCAGTTCTTC. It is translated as CATSDRLAGGPHNEQFF.

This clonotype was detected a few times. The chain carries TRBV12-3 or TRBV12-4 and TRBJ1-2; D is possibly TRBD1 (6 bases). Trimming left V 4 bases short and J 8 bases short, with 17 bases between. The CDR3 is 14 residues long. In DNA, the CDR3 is TGTGCCAGCAGTTACGGGGGCGCCGTACCGGGCTACACCTTC. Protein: CASSYGGAVPGYTF.